One and the same sample provided the 8 T cell receptor beta chains below, sequenced in a study of OX40 agonist ivuxolimab in advanced cancers. Repertoires were generated with immunoSEQ multiplex PCR, while TCRdb's copy carries only in-frame clones and drops some. The repertoire holds more than 45,000 clones, approximately 86% seen once, with roughly 1.1% in the top ten. The sequencing here drew on CD4+ or CD8+ T cells sorted from blood, taken in a trial of the OX40 agonist ivuxolimab. The receptors shown here come from an adult with an advanced solid tumor such as melanoma, head and neck, liver or kidney cancer.

V is TRBV7-2 and J is TRBJ2-3, with 8 nucleotides matching TRBD2. The V gene end was trimmed by 4 bases and the J gene end by 4 bases; junction bases not matched to a gene: 13. Germline-derived CDR1 and CDR2 are SGHTA and FQGNSA. The CDR3 is made up of 17 amino acids. The CDR3 bases are TGTGCCAGCAGCTATCCGACCGGGACTAGGGTTTCAGATACGCAGTATTTT. It is translated as CASSYPTGTRVSDTQYF. Complete variable domain (other parts from reference TRBV7-2 and TRBJ2-3): GAGVSQSPSNKVTEKGKDVELRCDPISGHTALYWYRQSLGQGLEFLIYFQGNSAPDKSGLPSDRFSAERTGGSVSTLTIQRTQQEDSAVYLCASSYPTGTRVSDTQYFGPGTRLTVL.

The V and J genes are TRBV5-5 and TRBJ1-2; the match to TRBD1 covers 7 bases. Germline-derived CDR1 and CDR2 are SGHKS and YYEKEE (reference sequence). Trimming took 2 bases from V and 8 from J; bases not matched to a gene: 9. This CDR3 region has 14 residues. The CDR3 bases are TGTGCCAGCAGCTTAGCCCCGGGACAGCACGGCTACACCTTC. Translated, it gives CASSLAPGQHGYTF.

This chain connects TRBV7-8 to TRBJ1-5, with D hard to call. Germline-derived CDR1 and CDR2 are SGHVS and FQNEAQ. Trimming took off 5 bases at V and 4 bases at J, with 18 bases between the two ends. The CDR3 is 16 amino acids. In nucleotides, the CDR3 is TGTGCCAGCAGCGACGGGTACCAGCAGTCGAATCAGCCCCAGCATTTT. It is translated as CASSDGYQQSNQPQHF.

The chain joins TRBV5-4 to TRBJ1-3; D is unclear. CDR3 size: 14 residues. Germline CDR1 is SGHNT and CDR2 is YYREEE (reference sequence). V gave up 0 bases and J gave up 4 bases, with 8 bases separating them. The CDR3 nucleotides read TGTGCCAGCAGCTTGGACGGTAGCGGAAACACCATATATTTT. It encodes CASSLDGSGNTIYF. The whole variable domain, remainder taken from reference TRBV5-4 and TRBJ1-3, is ETGVTQSPTHLIKTRGQQVTLRCSSQSGHNTVSWYQQALGQGPQFIFQYYREEENGRGNFPPRFSGLQFPNYSSELNVNALELDDSALYLCASSLDGSGNTIYFGEGSWLTVV.

The CDR3 DNA reads as TGTGCCAGCCTGGGACAAGGGCGCCGTTATGGCTACACCTTC. It specifies CASLGQGRRYGYTF. The chain has TRBV19 and TRBJ1-2; possible D gene TRBD1, 6 bases. V was pared by 9 bases and J by 5 bases, with 19 bases between. The CDR3 has 14 amino acids. Germline CDR1 LNHDA, CDR2 SQIVND (reference sequence).

This clone was picked up a small number of times. The chain carries TRBV15 and TRBJ1-3, with a tentative D call TRBD1 (5 bases). With 3 bases removed from V and 0 bases from J, the gap between germline ends came to 6 bases. CDR1 and CDR2 from the germline V gene are LNHNV and YYDKDF (reference sequence). The CDR3 runs to 14 residues. The CDR3 here is CATSSGGSGNTIYF. CDR3 nucleotides: TGTGCCACCAGCAGCGGGGGCTCTGGAAACACCATATATTTT.

The chain employs TRBV7-6 and TRBJ2-1, with TRBD2 matching 13 bases. V lost 1 base and J lost 0; bases outside the gene matches: 9. Looked up from germline, CDR1 is SGHVS and CDR2 is FNYEAQ. The CDR3 runs to 20 residues. CDR3 in amino acids: CASSLGRLAGGLSSYNEQFF. The CDR3 DNA follows: TGTGCCAGCAGCTTAGGGCGACTAGCGGGGGGCCTTAGCTCCTACAATGAGCAGTTCTTC.

The J gene is TRBJ2-3, the V gene TRBV29-1; possible D gene TRBD2, 6 bases. The germline V and J ends were trimmed by 4 bases and 5 bases, with 16 bases remaining between them. The germline V gene encodes CDR1 SQVTM and CDR2 ANQGSEA. The CDR3 consists of 14 residues. DNA of the CDR3: TGCAGCGTTGTCGTGGGTGGGGGGAAAGATACGCAGTATTTT. This translates into CSVVVGGGKDTQYF.